The source of this TCR beta chain is a study of shared clonotypes between healthy human individuals. Looking at the study overall: With ages of 18 to 49, the donors were two women and three men.

This CDR3 is built from 14 residues. The ends were cut back, 0 bases at V and 5 bases at J, with 11 bases in the middle. In germline, CDR1 is SGHRS, CDR2 YFSETQ. Only in-frame clones appear in the TCRdb table, and some are missing; sequencing was by immunoSEQ multiplex PCR. The sample has around 2,000,000 clones, approximately 95% seen once. Naive-designated CD8 cells lacked CD45RO, were positively enriched for CCR7, and omitted terminally differentiated effector memory CD45RA+ cells. The sample consisted of naive CD8+ T cells sorted from blood. V gene TRBV5-1 combines with J gene TRBJ1-2, with unresolved D. This receptor was taken from a man in his late teens or twenties in good health. For the CDR3, the DNA is TGCGCCAGCAGCTTGGTCCCAGATGATTATGGCTACACCTTC. It encodes CASSLVPDDYGYTF. Variable domain in full (rest from reference TRBV5-1 and TRBJ1-2): KAGVTQTPRYLIKTRGQQVTLSCSPISGHRSVSWYQQTPGQGLQFLFEYFSETQRNKGNFPGRFSGRQFSNSRSEMNVSTLELGDSALYLCASSLVPDDYGYTFGSGTRLTVV.